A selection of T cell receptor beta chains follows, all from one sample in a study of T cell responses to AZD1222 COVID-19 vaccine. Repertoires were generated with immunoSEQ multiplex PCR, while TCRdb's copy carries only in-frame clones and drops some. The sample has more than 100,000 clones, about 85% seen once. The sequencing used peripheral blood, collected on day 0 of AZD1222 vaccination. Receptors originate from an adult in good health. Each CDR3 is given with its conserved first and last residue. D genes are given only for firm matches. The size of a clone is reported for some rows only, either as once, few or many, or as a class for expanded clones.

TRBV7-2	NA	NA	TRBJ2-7	TGTGCCAGCACCCTAGGGCGGGGGCTTACCTACGAGCAGTACTTC	CASTLGRGLTYEQYF
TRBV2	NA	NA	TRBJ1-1	TGTGCCAGCAGACCCACCGCCGGGACATCTCGCGCTTTCTTT	CASRPTAGTSRAFF
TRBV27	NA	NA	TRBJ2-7	TGTGCCAGCAGCCCAAGGCAGTTTTCCTACGAGCAGTACTTC	CASSPRQFSYEQYF
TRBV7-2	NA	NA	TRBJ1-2	TGTGCCGTCTGGGGGCGCGGAGGCTACACCTTC	CAVWGRGGYTF
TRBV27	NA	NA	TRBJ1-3	TGTGCCAGCAAGGCCCGATACTCTGGAAACACCATATATTTT	CASKARYSGNTIYF
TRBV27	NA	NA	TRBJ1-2	TGTGCCAGCAGTTTTTCGGCGCTTGGGACATCTTCCTATGGCTACACCTTC	CASSFSALGTSSYGYTF
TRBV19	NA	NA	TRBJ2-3	TGTGCCAGTAGTATCCCCGCGGGACCAGATACGCAGTATTTT	CASSIPAGPDTQYF
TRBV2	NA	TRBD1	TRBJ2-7	TGTGCCAGCACCTCCCCGATGGACAGGGGTTACGAGCAGTACTTC	CASTSPMDRGYEQYF
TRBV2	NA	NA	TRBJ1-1	TGTGCCAGCACCGCCCAGGCGGGCACTGAAGCTTTCTTT	CASTAQAGTEAFF
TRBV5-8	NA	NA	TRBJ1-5	TGTGCCAGCAGCTCCCGGGACCGCAATCAGCCCCAGCATTTT	CASSSRDRNQPQHF
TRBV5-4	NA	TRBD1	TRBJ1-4	TGTGCCAGCAGCCAGCAGGGGGCCTGGAATGAAAAACTGTTTTTT	CASSQQGAWNEKLFF
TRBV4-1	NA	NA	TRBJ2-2	TGCGCCAGCAGCCACCCCGGACAGCTCGGGGAGCTGTTTTTT	CASSHPGQLGELFF
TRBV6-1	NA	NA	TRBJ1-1	TGTGCCAGCAGTGAACAAGGGTACACTGAAGCTTTCTTT	CASSEQGYTEAFF
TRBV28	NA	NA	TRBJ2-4	TGTGCCAGCAGCCCCACAGTCCCCAAAAACATTCAGTACTTC	CASSPTVPKNIQYF
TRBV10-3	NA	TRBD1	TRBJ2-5	TGTGCCATCAGTGACTCTTTGGAGGCAGGGGGAGAGACCCAGTACTTC	CAISDSLEAGGETQYF
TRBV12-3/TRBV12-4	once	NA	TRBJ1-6	TGTGCCAGCAGTTGGAGTAGTAATTCACCCCTCCACTTT	CASSWSSNSPLHF
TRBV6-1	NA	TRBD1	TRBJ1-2	TGTGCCAGCAGAGGGGGACAGAGATCCTATGGCTACACCTTC	CASRGGQRSYGYTF
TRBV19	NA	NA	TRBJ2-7	TGTGCCAGTACCCCGGCGGCAGGGGCGAGCGACGAGCAGTACTTC	CASTPAAGASDEQYF
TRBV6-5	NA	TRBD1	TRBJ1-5	TGTGCCAGCAGCGGGACAGGCGACAATCAGCCCCAGCATTTT	CASSGTGDNQPQHF
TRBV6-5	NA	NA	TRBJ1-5	TGTGCCAGCAGTACGGCAGGGAGCAATCAGCCCCAGCATTTT	CASSTAGSNQPQHF
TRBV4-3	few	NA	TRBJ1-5	TGCGCCAGCAGCCAAGATCCCCTGGGGGGACAGCCCCAGCATTTT	CASSQDPLGGQPQHF
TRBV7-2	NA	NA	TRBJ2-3	TGTGCCAGCAGCTTAGGACTTGACACAGATACGCAGTATTTT	CASSLGLDTDTQYF
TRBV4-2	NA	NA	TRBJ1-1	TGTGCCAGCAGCCGAACGGGAACCCCTGAAGCTTTCTTT	CASSRTGTPEAFF
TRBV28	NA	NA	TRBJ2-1	TGTGCCAGCGGTCTACTAGCCGTCAATGAGCAGTTCTTC	CASGLLAVNEQFF
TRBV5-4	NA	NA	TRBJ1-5	TGTGCCAGCAGCTCCGGGACCGGCAATCAGCCCCAGCATTTT	CASSSGTGNQPQHF
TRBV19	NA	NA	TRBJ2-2	TGTGCCAGTAGGAACGGGGAGCTGTTTTTT	CASRNGELFF